The rows below give T cell receptor beta chains drawn from one sample of a study of blood T cell repertoires in COVID-19. TCRdb keeps only in-frame clones here, not all; method: immunoSEQ multiplex PCR. There are about 290,000 clones in the sample; 89% occur only once, and 11% lies in the top ten. Sample: peripheral blood. These receptors were collected from a woman aged 25 to 45 with COVID-19, enrolled during active disease. Both conserved end residues are part of each CDR3. The order of the fields is J gene, V gene, CDR3 protein.

TRBJ1-6 | TRBV27 | CASSLGQKNSPLHF
TRBJ2-7 | TRBV5-1 | CASSLSAGGPPGWQYF
TRBJ1-1 | TRBV21-1 | CASSKEFPARETTNTEAFF
TRBJ1-2 | TRBV18 | CASSPLGTGGYTF
TRBJ2-7 | TRBV5-5 | CASSLQRGGIDEQYF
TRBJ1-2 | TRBV19 | CASSIGGTNYGYTF
TRBJ1-2 | TRBV25-1 | CASSAQGIYTF
TRBJ1-2 | TRBV27 | CASSPISWEETYGYTF
TRBJ2-7 | TRBV7-9 | CASSLTSGHSYEQYF
TRBJ1-1 | TRBV4-2 | CASSQGTVLTGDTEAFF
TRBJ1-4 | TRBV19 | CASTLSGGREKLFF
TRBJ2-1 | TRBV6-5 | CASGGDEQFF
TRBJ2-2 | TRBV6-6 | CASTLPGGNTGELFF
TRBJ1-6 | TRBV11-2 | CASSHYRNQYNSPLHF
TRBJ2-5 | TRBV3-1/TRBV3-2 | CASSQGAEGVETQYF
TRBJ2-5 | TRBV11-2 | CASSPSGGARWETQYF
TRBJ2-2 | TRBV5-1 | CASKRTGANTGELFF
TRBJ1-6 | TRBV19 | CASSFRWRLSGAPLHF
TRBJ2-1 | TRBV4-1 | CASSQGRGEQFF
TRBJ1-2 | TRBV7-9 | CASSLSEGELIWGYTF
TRBJ1-2 | TRBV7-9 | CASSLARAYTF
TRBJ1-2 | TRBV28 | CASSPFWGGDYGYTF
TRBJ2-5 | TRBV5-5 | CASSPPTLAGWVETQYF
TRBJ1-3 | TRBV19 | CASIAPTAGGIGNTIYF
TRBJ2-1 | TRBV5-5 | CASSIGLAAYNEQFF
TRBJ1-2 | TRBV27 | CASLPMAGATHYGYTF
TRBJ2-1 | TRBV6-1 | CASSEAKGGAYNEQFF
TRBJ2-7 | TRBV5-1 | CASSSPPLSYEQYF
TRBJ1-1 | TRBV19 | CASSIDIETEAFF
TRBJ1-2 | TRBV27 | CASSYRQGAIYGYTF